The rows below give T cell receptor beta chains drawn from one sample of a study of T cells in Graves' hyperthyroidism and ophthalmopathy. TCRdb passed the multiplex PCR reads through MiXCR, listing each CDR3 protein once. The sample carries fewer than 350,000 distinct CDR3 sequences, roughly 15% recorded once. Specimen: blood. These receptors came from a woman between 35 and 50 years old with Graves' hyperthyroidism. Each CDR3 is given with its conserved first and last residue. Each record gives: D gene, clone size, V gene, CDR3 length, J gene, CDR3 protein, CDR3 DNA. D genes are given only for firm matches. Some rows have no size entry. The others give once, few or many, or a class for an expanded clone.

TRBD2	many	TRBV28	16	TRBJ2-7	CASSPISGGTPYEQYF	TGTGCCAGCAGTCCCATCAGCGGGGGGACGCCTTACGAGCAGTACTTC
TRBD2	many	TRBV6-1	15	TRBJ2-1	CASSDATSGGNEQFF	TGTGCCAGCAGCGACGCGACTAGCGGGGGCAATGAGCAGTTCTTC
TRBD1	NA	TRBV19	15	TRBJ2-2	CASSIRDRGTGELFF	TGTGCCAGTAGTATTAGGGACAGGGGCACCGGGGAGCTGTTTTTT
NA	many	TRBV28	14	TRBJ1-5	CASSYGRWGPPQHF	TGTGCCAGCAGTTACGGGAGGTGGGGCCCGCCCCAGCATTTT
TRBD1	many	TRBV3-1	14	TRBJ2-7	CASRPGQGAYEQYF	TGTGCCAGCAGACCGGGACAGGGGGCCTACGAGCAGTACTTC
TRBD1	few	TRBV19	15	TRBJ1-5	CASRNTGTEVISQHF	TGTGCCAGTAGAAATACCGGGACAGAGGTGATATCCCAGCATTTT
NA	few	TRBV7-3	16	TRBJ2-2	CASSLKAGKTTGELFF	TGTGCCAGCAGCTTGAAGGCGGGAAAGACCACCGGGGAGCTGTTTTTT
NA	NA	TRBV5-1	12	TRBJ2-7	CASSSQYYEQYF	TGCGCCAGCAGCTCCCAGTACTACGAGCAGTACTTC
TRBD1	once	TRBV3-1	14	TRBJ1-4	CASSQRTGGEKLFF	TGTGCCAGCAGCCAGAGGACAGGGGGTGAAAAACTGTTTTTT
NA	many	TRBV7-9	14	TRBJ1-1	CASSPGTSGTEAFF	TGTGCCAGCAGCCCGGGGACTTCGGGAACTGAAGCTTTCTTT
NA	many	TRBV30	15	TRBJ2-6	CAWSVGISGANVLTF	TGTGCCTGGAGTGTAGGAATCTCTGGGGCCAACGTCCTGACTTTC